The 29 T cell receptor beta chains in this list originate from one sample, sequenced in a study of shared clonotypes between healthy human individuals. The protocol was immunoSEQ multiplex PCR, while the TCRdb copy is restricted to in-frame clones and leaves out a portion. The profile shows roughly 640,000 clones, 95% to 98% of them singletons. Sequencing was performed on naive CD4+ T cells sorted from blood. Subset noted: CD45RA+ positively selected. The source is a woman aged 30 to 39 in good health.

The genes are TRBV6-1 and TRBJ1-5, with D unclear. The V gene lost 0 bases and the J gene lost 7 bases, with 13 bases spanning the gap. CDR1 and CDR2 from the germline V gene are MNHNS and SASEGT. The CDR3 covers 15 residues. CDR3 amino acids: CASSEAHPTRQPQHF. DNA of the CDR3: TGTGCCAGCAGTGAAGCGCATCCGACACGCCAGCCCCAGCATTTT.

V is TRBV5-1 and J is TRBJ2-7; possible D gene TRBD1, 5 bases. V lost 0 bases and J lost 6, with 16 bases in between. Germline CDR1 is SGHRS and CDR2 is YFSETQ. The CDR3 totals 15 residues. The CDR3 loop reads CASSLVGPGLGEQYF. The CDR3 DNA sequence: TGCGCCAGCAGCTTGGTGGGGCCGGGTTTGGGCGAGCAGTACTTC.

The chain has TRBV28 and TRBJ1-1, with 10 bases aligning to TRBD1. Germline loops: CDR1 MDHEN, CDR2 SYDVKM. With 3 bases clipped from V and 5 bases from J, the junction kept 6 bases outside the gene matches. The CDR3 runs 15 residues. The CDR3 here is CASSLRTGGRTEAFF. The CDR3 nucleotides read TGTGCCAGCAGTTTGCGGACAGGGGGTCGGACTGAAGCTTTCTTT.

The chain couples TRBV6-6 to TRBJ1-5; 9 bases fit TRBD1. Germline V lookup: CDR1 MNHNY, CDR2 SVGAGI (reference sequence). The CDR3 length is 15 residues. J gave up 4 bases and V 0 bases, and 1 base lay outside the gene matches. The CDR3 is CASSYSDRGNQPQHF. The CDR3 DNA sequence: TGTGCCAGCAGTTACTCGGACAGGGGAAATCAGCCCCAGCATTTT.

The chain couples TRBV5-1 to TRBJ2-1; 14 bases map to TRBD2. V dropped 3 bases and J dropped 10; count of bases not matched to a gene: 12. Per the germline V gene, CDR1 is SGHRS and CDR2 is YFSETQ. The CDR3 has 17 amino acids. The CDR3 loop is CASSSPGTSGSIREQFF. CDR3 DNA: TGCGCCAGCAGCTCCCCCGGGACTAGCGGGAGCATTAGGGAGCAGTTCTTC.

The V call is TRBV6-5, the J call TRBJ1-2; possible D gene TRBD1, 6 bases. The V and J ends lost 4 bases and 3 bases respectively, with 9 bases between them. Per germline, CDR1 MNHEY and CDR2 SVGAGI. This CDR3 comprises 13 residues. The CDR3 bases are TGTGCCAGCAGTTGGACAGCCCACTATGGCTACACCTTC. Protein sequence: CASSWTAHYGYTF.

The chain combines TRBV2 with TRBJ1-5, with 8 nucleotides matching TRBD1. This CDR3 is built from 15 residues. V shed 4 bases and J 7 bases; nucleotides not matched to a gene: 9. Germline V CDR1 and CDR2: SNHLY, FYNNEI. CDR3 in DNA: TGTGCCAGCAGTGGGCTCCAGGGGGCTGGGCAGCCCCAGCATTTT. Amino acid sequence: CASSGLQGAGQPQHF. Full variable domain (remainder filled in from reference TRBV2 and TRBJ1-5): EPEVTQTPSHQVTQMGQEVILRCVPISNHLYFYWYRQILGQKVEFLVSFYNNEISEKSEIFDDQFSVERPDGSNFTLKIRSTKLEDSAMYFCASSGLQGAGQPQHFGDGTRLSIL.

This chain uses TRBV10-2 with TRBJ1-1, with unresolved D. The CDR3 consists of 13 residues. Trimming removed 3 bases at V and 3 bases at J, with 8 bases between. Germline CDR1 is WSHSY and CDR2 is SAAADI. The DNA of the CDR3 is TGCGCCAGCAGTGACGGGAGGTACACTGAAGCTTTCTTT. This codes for CASSDGRYTEAFF.

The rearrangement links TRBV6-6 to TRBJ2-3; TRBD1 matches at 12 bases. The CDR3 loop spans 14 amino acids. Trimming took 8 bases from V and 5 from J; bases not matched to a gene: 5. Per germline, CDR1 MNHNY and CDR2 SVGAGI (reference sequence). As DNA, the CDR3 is TGTGCCAGCCGGGACAGGGGGCGGGTAGATACGCAGTATTTT. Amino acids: CASRDRGRVDTQYF.

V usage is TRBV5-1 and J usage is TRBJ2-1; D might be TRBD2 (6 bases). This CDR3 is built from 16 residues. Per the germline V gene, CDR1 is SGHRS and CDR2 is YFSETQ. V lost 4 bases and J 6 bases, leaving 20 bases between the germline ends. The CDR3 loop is CASSRPGTGGPNEQFF. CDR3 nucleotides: TGCGCCAGCAGCCGACCCGGGACTGGGGGACCCAATGAGCAGTTCTTC.

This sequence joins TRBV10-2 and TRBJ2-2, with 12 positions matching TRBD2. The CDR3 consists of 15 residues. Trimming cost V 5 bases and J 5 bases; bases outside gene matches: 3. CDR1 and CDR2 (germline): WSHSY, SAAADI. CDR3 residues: CASSRLAGETGELFF. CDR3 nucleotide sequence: TGCGCCAGCAGTAGACTAGCGGGAGAAACCGGGGAGCTGTTTTTT.

The CDR3 DNA follows: TGTGCCAGTAGTATTGCCGGGGGTGAGCAGTTCTTC. This encodes CASSIAGGEQFF. V and J are TRBV19 and TRBJ2-1, with D perhaps TRBD2 (6 bases). This CDR3 contains 12 residues. Germline-derived CDR1 and CDR2 are LNHDA and SQIVND (reference sequence). Deletions cut 3 bases from V and 9 bases from J, with 9 bases between.

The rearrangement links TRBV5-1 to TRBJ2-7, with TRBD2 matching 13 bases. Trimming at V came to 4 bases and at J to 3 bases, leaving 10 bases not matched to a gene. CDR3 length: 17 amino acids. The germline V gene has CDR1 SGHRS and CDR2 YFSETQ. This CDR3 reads CASSPNPGLAGSYEQYF. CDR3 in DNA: TGCGCCAGCAGCCCCAACCCGGGACTAGCGGGAAGCTACGAGCAGTACTTC.

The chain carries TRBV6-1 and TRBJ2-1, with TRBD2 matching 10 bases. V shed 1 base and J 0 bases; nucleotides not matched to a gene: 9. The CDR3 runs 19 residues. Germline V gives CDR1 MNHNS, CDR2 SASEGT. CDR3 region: CASSEGIAGGSSSYNEQFF. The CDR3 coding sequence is TGTGCCAGCAGTGAAGGGATAGCGGGAGGTTCGAGCTCCTACAATGAGCAGTTCTTC.

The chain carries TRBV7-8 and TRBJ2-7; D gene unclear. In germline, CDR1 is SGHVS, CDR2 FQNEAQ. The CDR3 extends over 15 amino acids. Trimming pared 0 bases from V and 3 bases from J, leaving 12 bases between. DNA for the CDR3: TGTGCCAGCAGCTTAGCCCGCAACCGGGTCTACGAGCAGTACTTC. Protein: CASSLARNRVYEQYF. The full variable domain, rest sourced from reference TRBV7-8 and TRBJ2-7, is GAGVSQSPRYKVAKRGQDVALRCDPISGHVSLFWYQQALGQGPEFLTYFQNEAQLDKSGLPSDRFFAERPEGSVSTLKIQRTQQEDSAVYLCASSLARNRVYEQYFGPGTRLTVT.

The CDR3 loop reads CASRQTRDGEAFF. The CDR3 DNA reads TGTGCCAGCAGGCAAACTAGGGACGGTGAAGCTTTCTTT. The genes are TRBV2 and TRBJ1-1; the D gene is possibly TRBD1 (5 bases). CDR1 is SNHLY, CDR2 FYNNEI, per germline. The CDR3 spans 13 residues. Trimming took off 6 bases at V and 7 bases at J, with 15 bases between the two ends.

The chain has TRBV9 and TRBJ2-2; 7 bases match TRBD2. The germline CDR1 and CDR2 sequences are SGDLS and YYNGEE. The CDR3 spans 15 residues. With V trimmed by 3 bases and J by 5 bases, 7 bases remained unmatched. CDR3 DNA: TGTGCCAGCAGCGACGGACTAGTGGGGACCGGGGAGCTGTTTTTT. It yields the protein CASSDGLVGTGELFF.

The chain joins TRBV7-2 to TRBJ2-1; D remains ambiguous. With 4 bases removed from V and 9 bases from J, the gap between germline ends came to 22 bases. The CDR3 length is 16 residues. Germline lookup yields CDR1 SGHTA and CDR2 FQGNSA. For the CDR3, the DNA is TGTGCCAGCAGCTCCCGGCCCGTGATGGTTGAAGGTGAGCAGTTCTTC. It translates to CASSSRPVMVEGEQFF.

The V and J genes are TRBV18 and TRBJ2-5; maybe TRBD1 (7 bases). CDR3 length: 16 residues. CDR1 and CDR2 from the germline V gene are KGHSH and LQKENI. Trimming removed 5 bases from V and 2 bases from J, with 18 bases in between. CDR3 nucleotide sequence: TGTGCCAGCTCAGCTCGGAGGGGGCCATCACAAGAGACCCAGTACTTC. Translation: CASSARRGPSQETQYF.

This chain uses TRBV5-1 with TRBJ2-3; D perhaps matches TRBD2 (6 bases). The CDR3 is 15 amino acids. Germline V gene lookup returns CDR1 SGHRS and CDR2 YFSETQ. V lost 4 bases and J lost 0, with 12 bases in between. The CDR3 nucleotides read TGCGCCAGCAGCCCGGGAGCTCCTAGCACAGATACGCAGTATTTT. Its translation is CASSPGAPSTDTQYF.

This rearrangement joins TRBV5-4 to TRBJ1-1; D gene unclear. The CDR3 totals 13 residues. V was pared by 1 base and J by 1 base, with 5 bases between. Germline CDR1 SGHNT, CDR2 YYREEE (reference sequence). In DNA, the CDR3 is TGTGCCAGCAGCTTGCCTGAGAACACTGAAGCTTTCTTT. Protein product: CASSLPENTEAFF.

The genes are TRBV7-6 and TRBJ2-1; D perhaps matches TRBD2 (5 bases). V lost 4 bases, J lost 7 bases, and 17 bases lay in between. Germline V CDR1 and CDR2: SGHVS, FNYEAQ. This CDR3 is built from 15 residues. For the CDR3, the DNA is TGTGCCAGCAGCTCCCCGAGAACCAAGCGGAATGAGCAGTTCTTC. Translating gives CASSSPRTKRNEQFF.

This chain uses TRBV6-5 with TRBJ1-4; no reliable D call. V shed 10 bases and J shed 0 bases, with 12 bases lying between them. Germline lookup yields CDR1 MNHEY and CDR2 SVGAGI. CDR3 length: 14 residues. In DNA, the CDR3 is TGTGCCACTTCGCCCGGGGCAACTAATGAAAAACTGTTTTTT. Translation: CATSPGATNEKLFF.

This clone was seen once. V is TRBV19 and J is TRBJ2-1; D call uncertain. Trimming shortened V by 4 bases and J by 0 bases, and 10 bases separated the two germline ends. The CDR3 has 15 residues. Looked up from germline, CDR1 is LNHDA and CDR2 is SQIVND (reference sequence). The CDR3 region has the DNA TGTGCCAGTAGTACGGGCCCTAGCTCCTACAATGAGCAGTTCTTC. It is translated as CASSTGPSSYNEQFF.

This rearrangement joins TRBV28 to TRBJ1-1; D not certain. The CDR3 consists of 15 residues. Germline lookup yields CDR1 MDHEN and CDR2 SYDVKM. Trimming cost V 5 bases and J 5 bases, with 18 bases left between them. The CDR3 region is CASSPIGGLGTEAFF. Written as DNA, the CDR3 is TGTGCCAGCAGTCCCATTGGAGGGCTGGGGACTGAAGCTTTCTTT.

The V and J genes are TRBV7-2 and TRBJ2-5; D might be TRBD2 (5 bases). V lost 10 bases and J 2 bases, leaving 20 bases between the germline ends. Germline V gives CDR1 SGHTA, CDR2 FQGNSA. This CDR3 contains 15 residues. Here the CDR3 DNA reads TGTGCCATCCGCGATCCCCACCGGGGACAAGAGACCCAGTACTTC. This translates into CAIRDPHRGQETQYF.

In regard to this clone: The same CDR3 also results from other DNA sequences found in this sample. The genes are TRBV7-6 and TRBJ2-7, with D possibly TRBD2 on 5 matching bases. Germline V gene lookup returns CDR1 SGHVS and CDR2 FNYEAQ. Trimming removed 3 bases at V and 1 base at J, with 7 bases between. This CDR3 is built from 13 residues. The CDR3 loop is CASSFGGSYEQYF. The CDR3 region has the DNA TGTGCCAGCAGCTTTGGCGGGTCCTACGAGCAGTACTTC.

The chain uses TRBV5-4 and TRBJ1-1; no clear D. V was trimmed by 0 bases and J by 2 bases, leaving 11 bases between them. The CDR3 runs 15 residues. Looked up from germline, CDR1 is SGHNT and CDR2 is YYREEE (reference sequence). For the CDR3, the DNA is TGTGCCAGCAGCTTGGTCTTGGCAGGAAACACTGAAGCTTTCTTT. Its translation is CASSLVLAGNTEAFF. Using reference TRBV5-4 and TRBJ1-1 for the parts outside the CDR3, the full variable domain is ETGVTQSPTHLIKTRGQQVTLRCSSQSGHNTVSWYQQALGQGPQFIFQYYREEENGRGNFPPRFSGLQFPNYSSELNVNALELDDSALYLCASSLVLAGNTEAFFGQGTRLTVV.

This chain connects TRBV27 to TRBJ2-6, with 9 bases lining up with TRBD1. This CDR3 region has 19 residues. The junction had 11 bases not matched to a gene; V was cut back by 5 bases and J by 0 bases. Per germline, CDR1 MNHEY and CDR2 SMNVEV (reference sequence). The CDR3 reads CASSPPPGQGSSGANVLTF. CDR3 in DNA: TGTGCCAGCAGTCCCCCCCCGGGACAGGGAAGCTCTGGGGCCAACGTCCTGACTTTC.